This TCR beta chain was identified during a study of blood T cell repertoires in COVID-19. Study information: Sample material is recorded as cDNA or gDNA derived from T cells, B-cell-depleted T cells, or PBMCs.

V lost 5 bases and J lost 7; bases outside the gene matches: 10. The CDR3 loop spans 15 amino acids. Germline V gives CDR1 SGHTA, CDR2 FQGNSA. The authors' processing: Reference gene primers were amplified, and this amplification served to estimate nucleated cell counts. TCRdb's copy holds only in-frame clones and misses some; the assay was immunoSEQ multiplex PCR. The DNA gave D and trimming, while V, J and clone size come from that table. The data hold some 50,000 clones, with 80% to 90% observed a single time. This sequence was found in a human donor in a cohort sampled during active COVID-19. Sequencing input: peripheral blood. The chain couples TRBV7-2 to TRBJ1-2, with TRBD1 matching 10 bases. The CDR3: CASSPGGDRGSGYTF. In nucleotides, the CDR3 is TGTGCCAGCAGCCCAGGGGGGGACAGGGGATCTGGCTACACCTTC.